A selection of T cell receptor beta chains follows, all from one sample in a study of beta chain features in type 1 diabetes. TCRdb keeps only in-frame clones here, not all; method: immunoSEQ multiplex PCR. The table records over 200,000 clones, approximately 10% of them present only once. Sequenced input: naive CD4+ T cells from blood. The receptors originated from a man between 25 and 39 years old with type 1 diabetes. CDR3s leave out the opening cysteine and the closing phenylalanine or tryptophan. Fields, in order: V gene, J gene, CDR3 protein.

TRBV11-1	TRBJ2-7	ASSLPGTESSYEQY
TRBV2	TRBJ2-7	VSSEDARQY
TRBV7-9	TRBJ2-7	ASSQGGSRRLSYEQY
TRBV7-2	TRBJ2-7	ASSLRGLDPYEQY
TRBV27	TRBJ1-1	ASSSPGQGIREAF
TRBV7-6	TRBJ1-1	ASSLVGQGNTEAF
TRBV29-1	TRBJ2-7	SVAPSGGGEQY
TRBV5-5	TRBJ2-7	ASSRTVSYEQY
TRBV18	TRBJ2-1	ASSPRDSNGEQF
TRBV5-1	TRBJ1-6	ASSPIGDRGSPLH
TRBV18	TRBJ1-6	ASSPGSFNSPLH
TRBV11-2	TRBJ2-2	ASSEDRAGELF
TRBV15	TRBJ2-7	ATSRLQGTYEQY
TRBV4-3	TRBJ2-3	ASSQQSTDTQY
TRBV5-1	TRBJ2-1	ASSFSLAGGNEQF
TRBV7-9	TRBJ1-6	ASSSPGTYNSPLH
TRBV28	TRBJ2-3	ASSPDYSTDTQY
TRBV15	TRBJ2-7	ATSRGQVTEQY
TRBV14	TRBJ1-2	ASSQDRRVIGDYGYT
TRBV20-1	TRBJ1-2	SASGGFSYT
TRBV7-2	TRBJ2-3	ASSTASLADSTDTQY
TRBV9	TRBJ2-2	ASSPQVRAGDTGELF
TRBV4-1	TRBJ2-3	ASSSRLLSTDTQY